A single sample is the source of the 27 T cell receptor beta chains below, sequenced in a study of early T cells in non-severe SARS-CoV-2 infection. TCRdb itself ran the 5' RACE reads through MiXCR, one entry per CDR3 protein. Of 55,000 or so distinct CDR3 sequences listed, around 7% were seen once; the top ten hold around 5%. This sample comprised whole blood, obtained at baseline. The receptors derive from an adult who was a healthcare worker with PCR-confirmed SARS-CoV-2 infection or an uninfected control (not recorded which).

This clonotype was seen repeatedly, ten times or more. V gene TRBV29-1 combines with J gene TRBJ2-3; perhaps TRBD2 as D (5 bases). The CDR3 extends over 11 amino acids. Trimming stripped 6 bases from V and 7 bases from J, with 11 bases between. Per the germline V gene, CDR1 is SQVTM and CDR2 is ANQGSEA. For the CDR3, the DNA is TGCAGCGTAACGACGGGGTATACGCAGTATTTT. Residues: CSVTTGYTQYF.

A few counts support this clonotype. The chain links TRBV29-1 to TRBJ2-1; D gene ambiguous. Germline V gene lookup returns CDR1 SQVTM and CDR2 ANQGSEA. CDR3 length equals 9 residues. V lost 3 bases and J lost 8, with 2 bases in between. The CDR3 loop reads CSVEDEQFF. The CDR3 coding sequence is TGCAGCGTTGAGGATGAGCAGTTCTTC.

This clonotype was observed a handful of times. CDR3 loop: CASRRTGNEQFF. CDR3 bases: TGTGCCAGCAGACGGACGGGGAATGAGCAGTTCTTC. V gene TRBV7-2 combines with J gene TRBJ2-1; the D gene is possibly TRBD2 (5 bases). V shed 6 bases and J shed 7 bases, with 10 bases lying between them. The CDR3 covers 12 residues. Germline values: CDR1 SGHTA, CDR2 FQGNSA.

This clonotype has more than one count but fewer than ten. The chain employs TRBV20-1 and TRBJ2-1; D call uncertain. The length of the CDR3 is 13 residues. The V gene's germline CDR1 is DFQATT and CDR2 SNEGSKA (reference sequence). V shed 6 bases and J shed 5 bases, with 14 bases lying between them. CDR3: CSAIPWPNNEQFF. CDR3 coding DNA: TGCAGTGCCATACCCTGGCCGAACAATGAGCAGTTCTTC.

The chain carries TRBV1 and TRBJ2-5; TRBD1 is the table's D call, not checked against the DNA. TRBV1 is a listed pseudogene. The CDR3 is 14 amino acids. CDR3 residues: CTSHLTRRTETQYF. The DNA of the CDR3 is TGCACCAGCCACCTGACGCGCCGTACAGAGACCCAGTACTTC.

Ten or more counts support this clonotype. The chain couples TRBV28 to TRBJ2-7; D is perhaps TRBD1 (5 bases). The CDR3 is made up of 13 amino acids. Germline CDR1 reads MDHEN; CDR2 reads SYDVKM. The V and J ends lost 5 bases and 3 bases respectively, with 11 bases between them. The CDR3 spells CASSRDRNYEQYF. For the CDR3, the DNA is TGTGCCAGCAGTCGTGACAGAAACTACGAGCAGTACTTC.

This chain uses TRBV9 with TRBJ1-2; TRBD1 might be the D (5 bases). The CDR3 has 13 residues. Germline loops: CDR1 SGDLS, CDR2 YYNGEE. V was cut by 2 bases and J by 1 base, with 6 bases left in between. The chain's CDR3 is CASSVGDNYGYTF. The CDR3 DNA reads as TGTGCCAGCAGCGTGGGGGATAACTATGGCTACACCTTC.

This clonotype was recorded many times. The gene calls are TRBV20-1 and TRBJ2-3, with D uncertain. The V gene's germline CDR1 is DFQATT and CDR2 SNEGSKA (reference sequence). This CDR3 is built from 14 residues. The germline V and J ends were trimmed by 2 bases and 3 bases, with 12 bases remaining between them. The CDR3, as DNA: TGCAGTGCTAGAAGGAGTTCAGGAACAGATACGCAGTATTTT. Residues: CSARRSSGTDTQYF.

Only a few counts were recorded for this clonotype. V gene TRBV12-3 or TRBV12-4 combines with J gene TRBJ1-1; D perhaps matches TRBD1 (5 bases). The V end was cut by 1 base, the J end by 6 bases, with 12 bases between. The CDR3 runs 14 residues. The CDR3 bases are TGTGCCAGCAGTTTAGAGGGGCTAGCGGCTGAAGCTTTCTTT. It translates to CASSLEGLAAEAFF.

This clonotype was counted ten times or more. DNA for the CDR3: TGTGCCACCACCAGGGATACGCAGTATTTT. It encodes CATTRDTQYF. The rearrangement links TRBV6-5 to TRBJ2-3; no definite D call. The germline CDR1 and CDR2 sequences are MNHEY and SVGAGI. V was trimmed by 10 bases and J by 6 bases, leaving 8 bases between them. The CDR3 totals 10 residues.

The rearrangement uses TRBV14 and TRBJ2-1; possibly TRBD2 for D (6 bases). The germline gives CDR1 SGHDN, CDR2 FVKESK. The CDR3 has 14 residues. V was trimmed by 3 bases and J by 0 bases, leaving 6 bases between them. The DNA of the CDR3 is TGTGCCAGCAGCCAGCGGGACTCCTACAATGAGCAGTTCTTC. This codes for CASSQRDSYNEQFF.

J is TRBJ1-6 and V is TRBV2; 7 bases fit TRBD1. This CDR3 region has 17 residues. CDR1 SNHLY and CDR2 FYNNEI come from the germline V gene. The V and J ends lost 5 bases and 10 bases, in that order; junction bases with no gene match: 17. CDR3 loop: CASSYYATGSVSSPLHF. CDR3 nucleotide sequence: TGTGCCAGCAGTTACTACGCGACAGGGTCGGTCTCATCACCCCTCCACTTT. The full variable domain, completed using reference TRBV2 and TRBJ1-6, is EPEVTQTPSHQVTQMGQEVILRCVPISNHLYFYWYRQILGQKVEFLVSFYNNEISEKSEIFDDQFSVERPDGSNFTLKIRSTKLEDSAMYFCASSYYATGSVSSPLHFGNGTRLTVT.

This clonotype has a count of ten or more. The gene calls are TRBV11-3 and TRBJ2-1; TRBD2 aligns across 8 bases. Germline V CDR1 and CDR2: SGHNT, YENEEA. The V segment lost 10 bases and the J segment 10 bases; nucleotides outside the gene matches: 18. The CDR3 contains 15 residues. This CDR3 is CAIPGGDEDFDEQFF. In nucleotides, the CDR3 is TGTGCCATTCCGGGGGGGGACGAAGACTTTGACGAGCAGTTCTTC.

At least ten counts were recorded for this clonotype. The rearrangement links TRBV7-2 to TRBJ2-7; D gene ambiguous. The CDR3 is 15 amino acids. V lost 4 bases and J 1 base, leaving 14 bases between the germline ends. Germline V gene sequence: CDR1 SGHTA, CDR2 FQGNSA. The CDR3 reads CASSSTPGSSYEQYF. CDR3 nucleotide sequence: TGTGCCAGCAGCTCGACCCCAGGTAGTTCCTACGAGCAGTACTTC.

Many counts were recorded for this clonotype. The chain has TRBV18 and TRBJ2-7; 9 nucleotides line up with TRBD2. The V and J ends lost 2 bases and 4 bases, in that order; junction bases with no gene match: 3. The CDR3 has 14 amino acids. Germline V gene sequence: CDR1 KGHSH, CDR2 LQKENI. This chain's CDR3 is CASSPVAGVYEQYF. The CDR3 coding sequence is TGTGCCAGCTCACCAGTAGCGGGGGTGTACGAGCAGTACTTC.

This clonotype came up a few times. The genes are TRBV4-2 and TRBJ2-7; possible D gene TRBD2, 6 bases. There are 11 residues in the CDR3. V was clipped by 1 base and J by 9 bases, with 7 bases between them. Germline loops: CDR1 LGHNA, CDR2 YNFKEQ. The CDR3 sequence is CASSQGGVQYF. CDR3 sequence (DNA): TGTGCCAGCAGCCAAGGGGGGGTGCAGTACTTC.

The genes are TRBV4-1 and TRBJ1-3, with unresolved D. The CDR3 totals 14 residues. Germline loops: CDR1 MGHRA, CDR2 YSYEKL. Trimming pared 2 bases from V and 4 bases from J, leaving 9 bases between. CDR3 in amino acids: CASSQPTQGNTIYF. In DNA form, the CDR3 reads TGCGCCAGCAGCCAACCAACGCAGGGAAACACCATATATTTT.

This clonotype was recorded at least ten times. V is TRBV3-1 and J is TRBJ1-1; D is unresolved. V was clipped by 1 base and J by 3 bases, with 15 bases between them. CDR1 and CDR2 (germline): LGHDT, YNNKEL (reference sequence). The CDR3 contains 16 residues. As DNA, the CDR3 is TGTGCCAGCAGCCAAGTAAAGAAGGGATTTGACACTGAAGCTTTCTTT. Encoded protein: CASSQVKKGFDTEAFF.

This clonotype was recorded many times. This sequence joins TRBV20-1 and TRBJ2-3, with 10 bases that match TRBD2. Germline CDR1 reads DFQATT; CDR2 reads SNEGSKA (reference sequence). The CDR3 is made up of 16 amino acids. V lost 4 bases to trimming and J lost 1 base; unmatched junction nucleotides: 8. CDR3 bases: TGCAGTGCTAAAAAGCGGGGGGGCCGGGGCACAGATACGCAGTATTTT. Translating it yields CSAKKRGGRGTDTQYF.

This clonotype came up many times. The chain is built from TRBV12-3 or TRBV12-4 and TRBJ2-7, with 8 bases lining up with TRBD2. The trim removed 5 bases at V and 3 bases at J, leaving 3 bases unmatched. This CDR3 has 13 amino acids. CDR3 residues: CASSTRGGYEQYF. The DNA of the CDR3 is TGTGCCAGCAGTACACGGGGGGGCTACGAGCAGTACTTC.

This chain joins TRBV5-4 and TRBJ2-3, with D possibly TRBD2 on 6 matching bases. V was clipped by 7 bases and J by 2 bases, with 8 bases between them. CDR3 length: 12 residues. Germline CDR1 and CDR2: SGHNT and YYREEE (reference sequence). CDR3 nucleotide sequence: TGTGCCAGCGCTAGCGACACAGATACGCAGTATTTT. Its translation is CASASDTDTQYF.

Only a few counts were recorded for this clonotype. The rearrangement links TRBV24-1 to TRBJ2-5; 9 bases map to TRBD2. There are 15 residues in the CDR3. The ends lost 4 bases at V and 1 base at J; junction bases unmatched: 3. Germline values: CDR1 KGHDR, CDR2 SFDVKD. This chain's CDR3 is CATSDQRGVQETQYF. The CDR3 DNA reads TGTGCCACCAGTGACCAGCGGGGGGTCCAAGAGACCCAGTACTTC.

The chain recombines TRBV7-2 with TRBJ2-1; 14 nucleotides agree with TRBD2. V was pared by 4 bases and J by 9 bases, with 20 bases of the junction left unmatched. The CDR3 sequence is 20 residues long. The germline V gene encodes CDR1 SGHTA and CDR2 FQGNSA. Written as DNA, the CDR3 is TGTGCCAGCAGCTCCTCGCCGGGACTAGCGGGGGACCCCACTCGGTCTGAGCAGTTCTTC. Translation gives CASSSSPGLAGDPTRSEQFF.

Ten or more counts support this clonotype. This chain uses TRBV2 with TRBJ1-2; D gene uncertain. CDR3 length: 16 amino acids. Germline V gives CDR1 SNHLY, CDR2 FYNNEI. V was pared by 0 bases and J by 3 bases, with 14 bases between. The CDR3, as DNA: TGTGCCAGCAGTGAAGCTCGCCACACCGTTTACTATGGCTACACCTTC. Translation: CASSEARHTVYYGYTF.

This clonotype was found a few times. The chain is built from TRBV7-3 and TRBJ2-1; TRBD2 matches at 10 bases. Germline CDR1 reads SGHTA; CDR2 reads FQGTGA. J lost 1 base, V lost 5 bases, and 8 bases had no gene match. The CDR3 sequence is 17 residues long. DNA of the CDR3: TGTGCCAGCAGCGCAAGCGGGGGGGCCGAATCCTACAATGAGCAGTTCTTC. Translation gives CASSASGGAESYNEQFF.

In this sample, this clonotype turned up a few times. The chain is built from TRBV6-5 and TRBJ1-1; D uncertain. V lost 2 bases and J lost 5, with 12 bases in between. Germline values: CDR1 MNHEY, CDR2 SVGAGI. The CDR3 has 14 amino acids. In nucleotides, the CDR3 is TGTGCCAGCAGTTACCTTACAACGGGGACTGAAGCTTTCTTT. This gives the protein CASSYLTTGTEAFF.

This clonotype was counted at least ten times. The genes are TRBV29-1 and TRBJ2-1; a possible D gene is TRBD1 (5 bases). CDR1 is SQVTM and CDR2 is ANQGSEA in the germline V gene. V was cut by 7 bases and J by 1 base, with 20 bases left in between. CDR3 size: 16 residues. CDR3 in amino acids: CSAKSTTGSSYNEQFF. The CDR3 DNA sequence: TGCAGCGCAAAGAGCACCACAGGTTCTTCCTACAATGAGCAGTTCTTC.